The 17 T cell receptor beta chains presented below share a single source sample, sequenced in a study of T cell changes during pregnancy in multiple sclerosis (dated by TCRdb to about 2019). Preparation of the library involved the immunoSEQ multiplex PCR assay. TCRdb re-hosts the immuneACCESS table, in-frame sequences only. Its copies lack some clones; in the studies checked, an unresolved V gene accounts for under half of them, and the cause for the rest is not known. The sample yields more than 65,000 clones; around 90% were counted once. About 0.42% of the sample lies in the top ten. Sequences were derived from CD4+ T cells from peripheral blood mononuclear cells, sampled before pregnancy. Every receptor here comes from a female donor with multiple sclerosis, enrolled in a pregnancy study.

The CDR3 here is CASSLRTGDEAFF. The CDR3 nucleotides read TGCGCCAGCAGCCTTCGGACAGGGGATGAAGCTTTCTTT. V and J are TRBV4-3 and TRBJ1-1, with 9 bases lining up with TRBD1. Trimming at V came to 4 bases and at J to 7 bases, leaving 4 bases not matched to a gene. The CDR3 is 13 amino acids. The germline CDR1 and CDR2 sequences are LGHNA and YSLEER.

The chain recombines TRBV7-9 with TRBJ1-2; D is perhaps TRBD1 (5 bases). Trimming took 4 bases from V and 0 from J, leaving 12 bases between them. The CDR3 covers 15 residues. In germline, CDR1 is SEHNR, CDR2 FQNEAQ (reference sequence). In nucleotides, the CDR3 is TGTGCCAGCAGCTCCCAGCTCAGGGCTAACTATGGCTACACCTTC. Translating gives CASSSQLRANYGYTF.

V usage is TRBV11-3 and J usage is TRBJ2-2; D might be TRBD1 (6 bases). CDR1 and CDR2 (germline): SGHNT, YENEEA. The CDR3 covers 15 residues. V lost 5 bases and J 3 bases, leaving 13 bases between the germline ends. CDR3 loop: CASSQGRGDTGELFF. The CDR3 nucleotides are TGTGCCAGCAGCCAAGGCAGGGGTGACACCGGGGAGCTGTTTTTT.

V usage is TRBV25-1 and J usage is TRBJ2-2; tentatively, D is TRBD1 (5 bases). Germline values: CDR1 MGHDK, CDR2 SYGVNS. The CDR3 sequence is 12 residues long. Trimming removed 6 bases from V and 7 bases from J, with 9 bases in between. The CDR3 DNA is TGTGCCAGCAGGCAGGGTGTCGGGGAGCTGTTTTTT. Translation gives CASRQGVGELFF.

The chain employs TRBV7-8 and TRBJ2-7; D remains unclear. Germline V gene data show CDR1 as SGHVS and CDR2 as FQNEAQ. V gave up 0 bases and J gave up 2 bases, with 5 bases separating them. The CDR3 extends over 13 amino acids. Here the CDR3 reads CASSLARTYEQYF. In DNA, the CDR3 is TGTGCCAGCAGCTTAGCCAGGACCTACGAGCAGTACTTC.

The chain employs TRBV30 and TRBJ2-7, with D perhaps matching TRBD2 (5 bases). Germline V gives CDR1 GTSNPN, CDR2 SVGIG (reference sequence). The CDR3 has 12 amino acids. V gave up 0 bases and J gave up 3 bases, with 6 bases separating them. The CDR3 region is CAWSVSGYEQYF. The CDR3 DNA reads TGTGCCTGGAGTGTAAGCGGCTACGAGCAGTACTTC.

The CDR3 loop is CASSLVGISTDTQYF. Written as DNA, the CDR3 is TGTGCCAGCAGCTTAGTCGGGATTAGCACAGATACGCAGTATTTT. J is TRBJ2-3 and V is TRBV7-2; D is possibly TRBD2 (5 bases). This CDR3 has 15 amino acids. Germline V gene lookup returns CDR1 SGHTA and CDR2 FQGNSA. The V and J ends lost 1 base and 0 bases respectively, with 8 bases between them. Using reference TRBV7-2 and TRBJ2-3 for the parts outside the CDR3, the full variable domain is GAGVSQSPSNKVTEKGKDVELRCDPISGHTALYWYRQSLGQGLEFLIYFQGNSAPDKSGLPSDRFSAERTGGSVSTLTIQRTQQEDSAVYLCASSLVGISTDTQYFGPGTRLTVL.

The chain carries TRBV5-1 and TRBJ1-6; tentatively, D is TRBD1 (6 bases). The CDR3 length is 15 residues. Germline V gene sequence: CDR1 SGHRS, CDR2 YFSETQ. V was cut by 4 bases and J by 6 bases, with 14 bases left in between. The CDR3 protein is CASSEGQSANSPLHF. In DNA, the CDR3 is TGCGCCAGCAGCGAAGGACAGAGTGCTAATTCACCCCTCCACTTT.

As to this clone: Other DNA sequences within the sample encode an identical CDR3. V is TRBV18 and J is TRBJ1-1; D may be TRBD1 (6 bases). The germline gives CDR1 KGHSH, CDR2 LQKENI. Trimming left V 2 bases short and J 1 base short, with 11 bases between. The CDR3 length is 15 residues. The CDR3, as DNA: TGTGCCAGCTCACCAAGCGGACAGCCGAACACTGAAGCTTTCTTT. Encoded protein: CASSPSGQPNTEAFF.

This clone was observed a few times. The J gene is TRBJ1-3, the V gene TRBV9; tentatively, D is TRBD1 (5 bases). This CDR3 contains 19 residues. Germline V lookup: CDR1 SGDLS, CDR2 YYNGEE. V was shortened by 4 bases and J by 4 bases, with 27 bases between the two germline ends. For the CDR3, the DNA is TGTGCCAGCAGCCCCACTGGGGCTACAGGACCGACATCCGGAAACACCATATATTTT. It codes for CASSPTGATGPTSGNTIYF.

This sequence joins TRBV4-2 and TRBJ2-1; weak D call: TRBD1 (5 bases). Germline V gene data show CDR1 as LGHNA and CDR2 as YNFKEQ. This CDR3 contains 15 residues. V was shortened by 0 bases and J by 2 bases, with 8 bases between the two germline ends. The CDR3 DNA sequence: TGTGCCAGCAGCCAAGACCAACAGGCCTACAATGAGCAGTTCTTC. Amino acids: CASSQDQQAYNEQFF.

The rearrangement links TRBV18 to TRBJ1-1; no definite D call. From germline, CDR1 is KGHSH and CDR2 LQKENI. The germline V and J ends were trimmed by 2 bases and 1 base, with 8 bases remaining between them. This CDR3 has 14 amino acids. CDR3 protein: CASSPGQQNTEAFF. CDR3 DNA: TGTGCCAGCTCACCAGGGCAGCAGAACACTGAAGCTTTCTTT.

The V and J genes are TRBV5-1 and TRBJ2-5; D is ambiguous. The CDR3 loop spans 15 amino acids. Deletions cut 1 base from V and 1 base from J, with 11 bases between. Germline CDR1 reads SGHRS; CDR2 reads YFSETQ. CDR3 residues: CASSLFAATQETQYF. CDR3 coding DNA: TGCGCCAGCAGCTTGTTTGCGGCGACCCAAGAGACCCAGTACTTC. Full variable domain (rest looked up from reference TRBV5-1 and TRBJ2-5): KAGVTQTPRYLIKTRGQQVTLSCSPISGHRSVSWYQQTPGQGLQFLFEYFSETQRNKGNFPGRFSGRQFSNSRSEMNVSTLELGDSALYLCASSLFAATQETQYFGPGTRLLVL.

This rearrangement joins TRBV10-3 to TRBJ2-7; TRBD1 matches at 9 bases. The CDR3 spans 11 residues. V dropped 10 bases and J dropped 5; count of bases not matched to a gene: 3. CDR1 ENHRY and CDR2 SYGVKD come from the germline V gene. The CDR3 is CATRDRDEQYF. DNA for the CDR3: TGTGCCACTCGGGACAGGGACGAGCAGTACTTC.

V and J are TRBV2 and TRBJ2-2; a possible D gene is TRBD2 (6 bases). The length of the CDR3 is 16 residues. Per the germline V gene, CDR1 is SNHLY and CDR2 is FYNNEI. The V end was cut by 2 bases, the J end by 6 bases, with 16 bases between. In nucleotides, the CDR3 is TGTGCCAGCAGTGAACGTACTAGCCCTGGGGCCGGGGAGCTGTTTTTT. Protein: CASSERTSPGAGELFF.

This clone was found a few times. The chain recombines TRBV7-2 with TRBJ2-5; 11 nucleotides line up with TRBD2. V lost 1 base, J lost 3 bases, and 1 base stayed unmatched. This CDR3 is 15 amino acids long. Germline V gene lookup returns CDR1 SGHTA and CDR2 FQGNSA. CDR3 residues: CASSLVSGGEETQYF. CDR3 coding DNA: TGTGCCAGCAGCTTAGTTAGCGGGGGGGAAGAGACCCAGTACTTC.

The CDR3 coding sequence is TGTGCCAGCAGTTTATCTTGGACAGGGGACTATGGCTACACCTTC. Protein: CASSLSWTGDYGYTF. The chain joins TRBV27 to TRBJ1-2, with 9 positions matching TRBD1. Germline CDR1 is MNHEY and CDR2 is SMNVEV (reference sequence). The CDR3 contains 15 residues. The V segment lost 0 bases and the J segment 3 bases; nucleotides outside the gene matches: 2.